This is a list of T cell receptor beta chains from one sample in a study of glioma-infiltrating T cells after dendritic cell vaccination. Data came from immunoSEQ multiplex PCR; TCRdb stores just in-frame clones and leaves some out. The repertoire holds some 91,000 clones, with 81% as singletons. The material sequenced was blood, taken after dendritic cell vaccination. Receptor source: a human donor with glioblastoma. CDR3s include the opening cysteine and the closing phenylalanine or tryptophan. D genes are given only for firm matches. Some rows mark clone size as missing; the rest say once, few, many or name a class of expanded clone.

j_gene: TRBJ2-1
v_gene: TRBV7-9
abundance: -
d_gene: -
CDR3nt: TGTGCCAGCAGCTACCCGACTAGGAGCTCCTACAATGAGCAGTTCTTC
CDR3aa: CASSYPTRSSYNEQFF

j_gene: TRBJ2-3
v_gene: TRBV30
abundance: -
d_gene: -
CDR3nt: TGTGCCTGGAAGATATTAGCGGCCTACACAGATACGCAGTATTTT
CDR3aa: CAWKILAAYTDTQYF

j_gene: TRBJ1-4
v_gene: TRBV5-4
abundance: -
d_gene: TRBD1
CDR3nt: TGTGCCAGCAGCCAGGGACAGACAAGGAATGAAAAACTGTTTTTT
CDR3aa: CASSQGQTRNEKLFF

j_gene: TRBJ2-3
v_gene: TRBV4-2
abundance: few
d_gene: TRBD2
CDR3nt: TGTGCCAGCAGCCAAGATAGCGGGGGGCCAGATACGCAGTATTTT
CDR3aa: CASSQDSGGPDTQYF

j_gene: TRBJ2-1
v_gene: TRBV19
abundance: -
d_gene: TRBD2
CDR3nt: TGTGCCAGTAGTAACCAACTAGCGAGCTCCTACAATGAGCAGTTCTTC
CDR3aa: CASSNQLASSYNEQFF

j_gene: TRBJ1-2
v_gene: TRBV7-9
abundance: -
d_gene: -
CDR3nt: TGTGCCAGCAGCTTATCGACAGGAATCTATGGCTACACCTTC
CDR3aa: CASSLSTGIYGYTF

j_gene: TRBJ2-5
v_gene: TRBV19
abundance: -
d_gene: -
CDR3nt: TGTGCCAGTAGTCGGGCAGGGGTTAGGGAGACCCAGTACTTC
CDR3aa: CASSRAGVRETQYF

j_gene: TRBJ1-1
v_gene: TRBV12-2
abundance: -
d_gene: -
CDR3nt: TGTGCAAGTCGCTTAGCACCCCCAGACAGGAAAAGATGGATGAACACTGAAGCTTTCTTT
CDR3aa: CASRLAPPDRKRWMNTEAFF

j_gene: TRBJ1-2
v_gene: TRBV6-5
abundance: -
d_gene: TRBD1
CDR3nt: TGTGCCAGCAGTAGGGACAGGGGGTATGGCTACACCTTC
CDR3aa: CASSRDRGYGYTF

j_gene: TRBJ2-2
v_gene: TRBV4-2
abundance: -
d_gene: TRBD1
CDR3nt: TGTGCCAGCAGTCAAGCGGACAGGGGAACCGGGGAGCTGTTTTTT
CDR3aa: CASSQADRGTGELFF

j_gene: TRBJ2-5
v_gene: TRBV5-1
abundance: -
d_gene: -
CDR3nt: TGCGCCAGCAGCTTGAGTCCTCTAGCTAGCGAGACCCAGTACTTC
CDR3aa: CASSLSPLASETQYF

j_gene: TRBJ1-6
v_gene: TRBV30
abundance: -
d_gene: TRBD1
CDR3nt: TGTGCCTGGAGTGGACAGGGATCCTATAATTCACCCCTCCACTTT
CDR3aa: CAWSGQGSYNSPLHF

j_gene: TRBJ1-3
v_gene: TRBV9
abundance: -
d_gene: -
CDR3nt: TGTGCCAGCAGCGTCCAGGGGATCTCTGGAAACACCATATATTTT
CDR3aa: CASSVQGISGNTIYF

j_gene: TRBJ2-1
v_gene: TRBV7-9
abundance: -
d_gene: TRBD1
CDR3nt: TGTGCCAGCAGCCTCGGGACAGGGCTTTCCAATGAGCAGTTCTTC
CDR3aa: CASSLGTGLSNEQFF

j_gene: TRBJ1-6
v_gene: TRBV19
abundance: -
d_gene: -
CDR3nt: TGTGCCAGTAGTCCAGGGTTCCGACCCCTCCACTTT
CDR3aa: CASSPGFRPLHF

j_gene: TRBJ2-7
v_gene: TRBV7-2
abundance: once
d_gene: -
CDR3nt: TGTGCCAGCAGCTTAGCTTCCCGCGCTGTACCCTACGAGCAGTACTTC
CDR3aa: CASSLASRAVPYEQYF

j_gene: TRBJ2-3
v_gene: TRBV29-1
abundance: -
d_gene: -
CDR3nt: TGCAGCGGCTGGGTCGGGAACACAGATACGCAGTATTTT
CDR3aa: CSGWVGNTDTQYF

j_gene: TRBJ2-5
v_gene: TRBV14
abundance: -
d_gene: TRBD2
CDR3nt: TGTGCCAGCAGCCAAGTAGCGGGAGGGCCCTTCCAGACCCAGTACTTC
CDR3aa: CASSQVAGGPFQTQYF

j_gene: TRBJ2-5
v_gene: TRBV2
abundance: -
d_gene: -
CDR3nt: TGTGCCAGCGGGGGCGGGGGCGCGGAGACCCAGTACTTC
CDR3aa: CASGGGGAETQYF

j_gene: TRBJ2-1
v_gene: TRBV5-6
abundance: -
d_gene: -
CDR3nt: TGTGCCAGCGGCAGAAACAATGAGCAGTTCTTC
CDR3aa: CASGRNNEQFF

j_gene: TRBJ2-2
v_gene: TRBV5-1
abundance: -
d_gene: TRBD1
CDR3nt: TGCGCCAGCAGCTTGACGACAGGGTTAAACACCGGGGAGCTGTTTTTT
CDR3aa: CASSLTTGLNTGELFF

j_gene: TRBJ2-1
v_gene: TRBV2
abundance: -
d_gene: -
CDR3nt: TGTGCCAGCAGTGTTGAACCGAGCTCCTACAATGAGCAGTTCTTC
CDR3aa: CASSVEPSSYNEQFF

j_gene: TRBJ2-1
v_gene: TRBV18
abundance: -
d_gene: -
CDR3nt: TGTGCCAGCTCAAACCGGGACACCACCTACAATGAGCAGTTCTTC
CDR3aa: CASSNRDTTYNEQFF

j_gene: TRBJ2-5
v_gene: TRBV4-1
abundance: once
d_gene: -
CDR3nt: TGCGCCAGCAGCCAAGATCCAATATCGGCCGGCGGGGAGACCCAGTACTTC
CDR3aa: CASSQDPISAGGETQYF

j_gene: TRBJ2-7
v_gene: TRBV10-3
abundance: -
d_gene: -
CDR3nt: TGTGCCCCCAGGGAAAGTCAGGGGCAGTACTTC
CDR3aa: CAPRESQGQYF

j_gene: TRBJ2-1
v_gene: TRBV10-3
abundance: -
d_gene: TRBD2
CDR3nt: TGTGCCATCAGTCCTTCGTCGGGGGGTGACGATGAGCAGTTCTTC
CDR3aa: CAISPSSGGDDEQFF

j_gene: TRBJ1-6
v_gene: TRBV27
abundance: -
d_gene: -
CDR3nt: TGTGCCAGCAGTAGGCCCGGGGGTCCCCTCCACTTT
CDR3aa: CASSRPGGPLHF

j_gene: TRBJ1-5
v_gene: TRBV5-8
abundance: -
d_gene: -
CDR3nt: TGTGCCAGCAAATGGGAGTTCGGTCAGCCCCAGCATTTT
CDR3aa: CASKWEFGQPQHF

j_gene: TRBJ2-2
v_gene: TRBV7-2
abundance: -
d_gene: -
CDR3nt: TGTGCCAGCAGCTTAGTAGAGCACAGATATACCGGGGAGCTGTTTTTT
CDR3aa: CASSLVEHRYTGELFF

j_gene: TRBJ2-1
v_gene: TRBV4-1
abundance: -
d_gene: TRBD2
CDR3nt: TGCGCCAGCAGCCCCAGCGGGGGGGCCCGGAATGAGCAGTTCTTC
CDR3aa: CASSPSGGARNEQFF

j_gene: TRBJ1-1
v_gene: TRBV28
abundance: -
d_gene: -
CDR3nt: TGTGCCAGCAGTTTAGACGCCACTCACCGGGGCACTGAAGCTTTCTTT
CDR3aa: CASSLDATHRGTEAFF

j_gene: TRBJ1-2
v_gene: TRBV29-1
abundance: -
d_gene: TRBD1
CDR3nt: TGCAGCGTTATGGACAGGGGGCCTCACACCTTC
CDR3aa: CSVMDRGPHTF

j_gene: TRBJ2-5
v_gene: TRBV30
abundance: -
d_gene: -
CDR3nt: TGTGCCTGGAGTTCCCCCGCGGAGACCCAGTACTTC
CDR3aa: CAWSSPAETQYF

j_gene: TRBJ1-4
v_gene: TRBV6-6
abundance: -
d_gene: TRBD1
CDR3nt: TGTGCCAGCAGTACCGGACAGGGTCGGAATGAAAAACTGTTTTTT
CDR3aa: CASSTGQGRNEKLFF

j_gene: TRBJ2-5
v_gene: TRBV27
abundance: -
d_gene: TRBD2
CDR3nt: TGTGCCAGCAGTCTACTAGCGGGACTCCAAGAGACCCAGTACTTC
CDR3aa: CASSLLAGLQETQYF

j_gene: TRBJ2-3
v_gene: TRBV7-9
abundance: few
d_gene: -
CDR3nt: TGTGCCAGCCCCCTAGCAGGTTCCACAGATACGCAGTATTTT
CDR3aa: CASPLAGSTDTQYF

j_gene: TRBJ2-1
v_gene: TRBV27
abundance: -
d_gene: -
CDR3nt: TGTGCCAGCAGTTTGGGGAGGAATACGCGGGATGAGCAGTTCTTC
CDR3aa: CASSLGRNTRDEQFF

j_gene: TRBJ2-1
v_gene: TRBV5-6
abundance: -
d_gene: TRBD2
CDR3nt: TGTGCCAGCAGCTTGATCGCTAGCGGGGGCCTCCCCGGGCAGTTCTTC
CDR3aa: CASSLIASGGLPGQFF

j_gene: TRBJ2-7
v_gene: TRBV6-5
abundance: -
d_gene: -
CDR3nt: TGTGCCAGCGGGGGGAACTCCTACGAGCAGTACTTC
CDR3aa: CASGGNSYEQYF

j_gene: TRBJ2-1
v_gene: TRBV30
abundance: -
d_gene: -
CDR3nt: TGTGCCTGGACCTTAGCGAATGAGCAGTTCTTC
CDR3aa: CAWTLANEQFF

j_gene: TRBJ2-5
v_gene: TRBV5-1
abundance: once
d_gene: -
CDR3nt: TGCGCCAGCAGCGCGGGACAGTACCAAGAGACCCAGTACTTC
CDR3aa: CASSAGQYQETQYF